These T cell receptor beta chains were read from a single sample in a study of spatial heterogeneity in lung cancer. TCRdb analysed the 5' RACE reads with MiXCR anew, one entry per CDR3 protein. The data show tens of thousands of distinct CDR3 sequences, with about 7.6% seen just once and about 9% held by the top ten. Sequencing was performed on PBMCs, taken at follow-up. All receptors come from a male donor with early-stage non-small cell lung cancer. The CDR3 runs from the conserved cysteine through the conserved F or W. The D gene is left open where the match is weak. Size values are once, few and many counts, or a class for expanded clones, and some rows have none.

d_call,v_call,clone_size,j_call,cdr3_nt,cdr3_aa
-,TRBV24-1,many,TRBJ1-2,TGTGCCACCAGTGATGGTCAGGCCGGAGTCCGCTACACCTTC,CATSDGQAGVRYTF
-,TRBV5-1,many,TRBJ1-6,TGCGCCAGCAGCTTCGCGGGGGAAAATAATTCACCCCTCCACTTT,CASSFAGENNSPLHF
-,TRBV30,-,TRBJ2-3,TGTGCCTGGAGTGCGGGGACACCCGGCACAGATACGCAGTATTTT,CAWSAGTPGTDTQYF
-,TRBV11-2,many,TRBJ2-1,TGTGCCACCCGCTTTAGGACCCTTGGAACAGATTACAATGAGCAGTTCTTC,CATRFRTLGTDYNEQFF
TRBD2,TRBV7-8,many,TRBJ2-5,TGTGCCAGCAGCTTAGAAGGTGGACTAGCGGCTTCCCAGTACTTC,CASSLEGGLAASQYF
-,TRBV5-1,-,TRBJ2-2,TGCGCCAGCATAGATAGGAACACCGGGGAGCTGTTTTTT,CASIDRNTGELFF
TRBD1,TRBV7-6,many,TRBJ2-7,TGTGCCAGCAGCTTACCTCTTCGGCAGGGGACAGGCGAGCAGTACTTC,CASSLPLRQGTGEQYF
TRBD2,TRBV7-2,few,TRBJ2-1,TGTGCCAGCAGCTTAGTAACGGGGGGGCCTTTTGGGAATGAGCAGTTCTTC,CASSLVTGGPFGNEQFF
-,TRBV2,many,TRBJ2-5,TGTGCCAGCAGGCCTCGTTCCGGAGGTGAGACCCAGTACTTC,CASRPRSGGETQYF
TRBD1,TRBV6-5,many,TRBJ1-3,TGTGCCAGCAGTTACTCCAGGACAGGGTGGGGGCCTGGAAACACCATATATTTT,CASSYSRTGWGPGNTIYF
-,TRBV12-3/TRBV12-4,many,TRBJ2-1,TGTGCCAGCAGCGCGAGGGTCTCTCGATCGTTCTTC,CASSARVSRSFF
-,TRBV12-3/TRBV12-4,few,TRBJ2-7,TGTGCCAGCAGTTTAGTAGCGGGACAGGGCTACGAGCAGTACTTC,CASSLVAGQGYEQYF
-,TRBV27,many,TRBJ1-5,TGTGCCAGCAGTTTCGTCTCAGGGGTGGGTCAGCCCCAGCATTTT,CASSFVSGVGQPQHF